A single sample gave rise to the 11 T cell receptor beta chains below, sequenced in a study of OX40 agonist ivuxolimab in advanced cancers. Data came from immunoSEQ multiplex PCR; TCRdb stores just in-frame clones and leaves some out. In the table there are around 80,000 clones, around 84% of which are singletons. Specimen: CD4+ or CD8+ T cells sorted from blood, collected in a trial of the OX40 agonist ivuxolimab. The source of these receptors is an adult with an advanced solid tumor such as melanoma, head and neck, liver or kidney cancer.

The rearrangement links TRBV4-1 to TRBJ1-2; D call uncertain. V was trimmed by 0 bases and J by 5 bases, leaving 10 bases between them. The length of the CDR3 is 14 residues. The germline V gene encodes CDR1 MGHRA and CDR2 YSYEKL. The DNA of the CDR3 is TGCGCCAGCAGCCAAGAAAGAGGGATTTATGGCTACACCTTC. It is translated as CASSQERGIYGYTF.

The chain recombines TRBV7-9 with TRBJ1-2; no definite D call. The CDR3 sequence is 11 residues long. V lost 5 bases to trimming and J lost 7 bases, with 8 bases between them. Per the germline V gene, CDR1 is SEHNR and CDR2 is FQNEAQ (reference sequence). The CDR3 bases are TGTGCCAGCAGCCCGGGGAGTGGCTACACCTTC. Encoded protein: CASSPGSGYTF.

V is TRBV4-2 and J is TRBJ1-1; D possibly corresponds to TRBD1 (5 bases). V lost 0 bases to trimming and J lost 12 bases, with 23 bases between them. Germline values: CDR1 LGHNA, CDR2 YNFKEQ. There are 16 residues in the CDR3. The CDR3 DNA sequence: TGTGCCAGCAGCCAAGAGTATAAGGGGTCGGATTTTAGGTCTTTCTTT. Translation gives CASSQEYKGSDFRSFF.

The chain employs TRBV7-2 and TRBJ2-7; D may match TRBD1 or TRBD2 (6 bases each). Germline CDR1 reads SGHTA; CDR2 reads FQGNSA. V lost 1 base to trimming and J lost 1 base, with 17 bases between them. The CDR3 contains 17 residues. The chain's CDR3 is CASSLGRGVGGSYEQYV. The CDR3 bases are TGTGCCAGCAGCTTAGGTAGGGGGGTGGGGGGATCCTACGAGCAGTACGTC.

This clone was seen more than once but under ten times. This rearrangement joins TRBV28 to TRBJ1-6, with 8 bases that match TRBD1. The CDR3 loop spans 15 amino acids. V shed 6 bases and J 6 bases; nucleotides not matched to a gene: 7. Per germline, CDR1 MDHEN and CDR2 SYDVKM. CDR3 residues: CASSLVGQGNSPLHF. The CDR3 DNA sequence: TGTGCCAGCAGCCTCGTAGGACAGGGTAATTCACCCCTCCACTTT.

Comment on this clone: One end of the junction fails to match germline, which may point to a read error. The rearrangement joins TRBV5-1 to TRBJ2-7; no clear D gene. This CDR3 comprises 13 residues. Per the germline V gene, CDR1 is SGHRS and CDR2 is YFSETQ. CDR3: CASSYDHSSDENF. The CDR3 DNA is TGCGCCAGCAGCTACGACCACTCGTCGGACGAGAACTTC. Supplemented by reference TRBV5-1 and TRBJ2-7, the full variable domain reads KAGVTQTPRYLIKTRGQQVTLSCSPISGHRSVSWYQQTPGQGLQFLFEYFSETQRNKGNFPGRFSGRQFSNSRSEMNVSTLELGDSALYLCASSYDHSSDENFGPGTRLTVT.

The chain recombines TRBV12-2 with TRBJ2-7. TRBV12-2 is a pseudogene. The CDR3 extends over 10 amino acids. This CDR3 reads CASRSYEQYF. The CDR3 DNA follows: TGTGCAAGTCGCTCCTACGAGCAGTACTTC.

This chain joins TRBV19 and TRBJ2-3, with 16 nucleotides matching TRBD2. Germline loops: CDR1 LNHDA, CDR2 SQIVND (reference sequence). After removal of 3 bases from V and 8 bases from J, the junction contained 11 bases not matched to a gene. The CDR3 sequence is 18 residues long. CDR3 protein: CASSMGSAGLAGGSTQYF. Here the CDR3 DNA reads TGTGCCAGTAGTATGGGATCGGCGGGACTAGCGGGGGGGAGTACGCAGTATTTT. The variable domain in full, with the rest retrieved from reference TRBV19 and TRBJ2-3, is DGGITQSPKYLFRKEGQNVTLSCEQNLNHDAMYWYRQDPGQGLRLIYYSQIVNDFQKGDIAEGYSVSREKKESFPLTVTSAQKNPTAFYLCASSMGSAGLAGGSTQYFGPGTRLTVL.

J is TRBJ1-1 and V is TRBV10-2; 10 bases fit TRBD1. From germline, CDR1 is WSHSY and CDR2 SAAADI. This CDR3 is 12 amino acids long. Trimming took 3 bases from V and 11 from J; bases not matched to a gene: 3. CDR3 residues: CASSDPGQGAFF. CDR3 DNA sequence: TGCGCCAGCAGTGATCCGGGACAGGGGGCTTTCTTT.

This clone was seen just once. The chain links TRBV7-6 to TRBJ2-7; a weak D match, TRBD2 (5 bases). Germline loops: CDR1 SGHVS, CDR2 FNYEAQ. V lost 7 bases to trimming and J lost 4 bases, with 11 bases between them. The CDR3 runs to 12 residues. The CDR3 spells CASTSGGYEQYF. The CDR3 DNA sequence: TGTGCCAGCACTAGTGGAGGATACGAGCAGTACTTC.

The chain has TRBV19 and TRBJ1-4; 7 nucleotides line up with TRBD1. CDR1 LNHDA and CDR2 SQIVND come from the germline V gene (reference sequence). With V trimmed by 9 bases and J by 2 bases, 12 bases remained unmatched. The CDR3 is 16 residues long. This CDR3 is CASSDLQGGTNEKLFF. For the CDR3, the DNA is TGTGCCAGCTCTGATCTCCAAGGGGGCACTAATGAAAAACTGTTTTTT. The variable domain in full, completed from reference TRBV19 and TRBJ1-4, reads DGGITQSPKYLFRKEGQNVTLSCEQNLNHDAMYWYRQDPGQGLRLIYYSQIVNDFQKGDIAEGYSVSREKKESFPLTVTSAQKNPTAFYLCASSDLQGGTNEKLFFGSGTQLSVL.